The 17 T cell receptor beta chains in this list originate from one sample, sequenced in a study of neurological immune-mediated disorders. Each CDR3 protein is one row after TCRdb ran MiXCR on the 5' RACE reads. The sample carries approximately 37,000 distinct CDR3 sequences, 3% to 4% recorded once. The specimen sequenced was PBMCs. Receptors originate from a man aged 30-40 years with multiple sclerosis.

This chain joins TRBV6-1 and TRBJ1-1; the match to TRBD1 covers 9 bases. The CDR3 totals 15 residues. The V segment lost 4 bases and the J segment 5 bases; nucleotides outside the gene matches: 8. CDR1 and CDR2 from the germline V gene are MNHNS and SASEGT. CDR3 coding DNA: TGTGCCAGCAGTGCTTCCGGGACAGGGTATACTGAAGCTTTCTTT. Translating it yields CASSASGTGYTEAFF.

This clonotype was observed many times. The genes are TRBV5-8 and TRBJ2-7; 7 nucleotides match TRBD1. Germline values: CDR1 SGHTS, CDR2 YDEGEE. V lost 4 bases to trimming and J lost 4 bases; unmatched junction nucleotides: 14. The CDR3 totals 16 residues. CDR3 in amino acids: CASSLVRGLASYEQYF. The CDR3 coding sequence is TGTGCCAGCAGCCTCGTAAGGGGGCTTGCTTCTTACGAGCAGTACTTC.

This clonotype was recorded at least ten times. The V gene is TRBV12-3 or TRBV12-4, the J gene TRBJ2-3, with D perhaps matching TRBD2 (5 bases). This CDR3 region has 16 residues. V shed 3 bases and J shed 8 bases, with 21 bases lying between them. The CDR3 DNA follows: TGTGCCAGCAGTTTGTTCGGCCGGTCAATCGCGGGTACGCAGTATTTT. As protein: CASSLFGRSIAGTQYF.

This clonotype showed up many times. The chain couples TRBV11-1 to TRBJ1-1; D is unclear. In germline, CDR1 is SGHAT, CDR2 FQDESV (reference sequence). Trimming stripped 5 bases from V and 3 bases from J, with 10 bases between. The CDR3 contains 13 residues. The CDR3, as DNA: TGTGCCAGCAGCCCCCGTGACCACACTGAAGCTTTCTTT. Its translation: CASSPRDHTEAFF.

In this sample, this clonotype turned up many times. This chain links TRBV20-1 with TRBJ2-2; possibly TRBD2 for D (6 bases). Germline CDR1 reads DFQATT; CDR2 reads SNEGSKA (reference sequence). Between the trimmed V and J ends, which lost 0 bases and 0 bases, there was a span of 14 bases. CDR3 length: 17 amino acids. The CDR3 nucleotides read TGCAGTGCTAGAGATATATTGCGGGAATCGAACACCGGGGAGCTGTTTTTT. This translates into CSARDILRESNTGELFF.

Many counts were recorded for this clonotype. This chain uses TRBV6-5 with TRBJ2-7, with D tentatively TRBD1 or TRBD2 (5 bases each). This CDR3 is built from 14 residues. The V end was cut by 8 bases, the J end by 0 bases, with 14 bases between. Looked up from germline, CDR1 is MNHEY and CDR2 is SVGAGI. The DNA for the CDR3 is TGTGCCAGCCGACGGGGCTTTAGCTCCTACGAGCAGTACTTC. This sequence encodes CASRRGFSSYEQYF.

This clonotype has at least ten counts. The genes are TRBV2 and TRBJ2-5; the D is unclear. Germline lookup yields CDR1 SNHLY and CDR2 FYNNEI. The length of the CDR3 is 11 residues. V was clipped by 6 bases and J by 1 base, with 3 bases between them. In DNA, the CDR3 is TGTGCCAGCAGCCCCCAAGAGACCCAGTACTTC. Protein sequence: CASSPQETQYF. Looking up the rest from reference TRBV2 and TRBJ2-5 gives the full variable domain: EPEVTQTPSHQVTQMGQEVILRCVPISNHLYFYWYRQILGQKVEFLVSFYNNEISEKSEIFDDQFSVERPDGSNFTLKIRSTKLEDSAMYFCASSPQETQYFGPGTRLLVL.

Sample share makes this clonotype medium-sized (0.01 to 0.1%). The chain couples TRBV25-1 to TRBJ1-4; D unclear. Looked up from germline, CDR1 is MGHDK and CDR2 is SYGVNS. With 2 bases removed from V and 8 bases from J, the gap between germline ends came to 15 bases. The CDR3 totals 15 residues. CDR3 loop: CASSERSSGEEKLFF. The CDR3 nucleotides are TGTGCCAGCAGTGAACGTTCCAGCGGGGAAGAAAAACTGTTTTTT.

This clonotype has a count of ten or more. The chain has TRBV7-2 and TRBJ2-1, with TRBD2 matching 12 bases. CDR3 length equals 13 residues. From germline, CDR1 is SGHTA and CDR2 FQGNSA. V was clipped by 6 bases and J by 9 bases; unmatched bases: 3. The chain's CDR3 is CASRELAGGEQFF. In DNA form, the CDR3 reads TGTGCCAGCAGGGAACTAGCGGGGGGTGAGCAGTTCTTC.

This clonotype has ten or more counts. The V gene is TRBV2, the J gene TRBJ1-1, with TRBD1 identical over 8 bases. Trimming removed 0 bases from V and 3 bases from J; junction bases left unmatched: 3. Germline V gives CDR1 SNHLY, CDR2 FYNNEI. The CDR3 loop spans 15 amino acids. CDR3 in amino acids: CASSEAQGAYTEAFF. The CDR3 bases are TGTGCCAGCAGTGAAGCGCAGGGGGCGTACACTGAAGCTTTCTTT.

This clonotype was counted only a few times. The rearrangement joins TRBV20-1 to TRBJ2-1; D is possibly TRBD1 or TRBD2 (5 bases each). This CDR3 is 14 amino acids long. Germline values: CDR1 DFQATT, CDR2 SNEGSKA (reference sequence). With 4 bases removed from V and 0 bases from J, the gap between germline ends came to 10 bases. As DNA, the CDR3 is TGCAGTGCTATCGAGGGGCTCTCCTACAATGAGCAGTTCTTC. Its translation: CSAIEGLSYNEQFF.

The sample holds many counts of this clonotype. J is TRBJ1-1 and V is TRBV20-1; D remains unclear. The germline CDR1 and CDR2 sequences are DFQATT and SNEGSKA (reference sequence). With 8 bases removed from V and 2 bases from J, the gap between germline ends came to 12 bases. This CDR3 is 12 amino acids long. This CDR3 is CSPSSGNTEAFF. CDR3 nucleotide sequence: TGCAGTCCAAGTTCAGGAAACACTGAAGCTTTCTTT.

The rearrangement links TRBV20-1 to TRBJ1-2; D not resolved. Germline V gives CDR1 DFQATT, CDR2 SNEGSKA (reference sequence). The CDR3 extends over 11 amino acids. The chain's CDR3 is CGKIAFDGYTF. DNA of the CDR3: TGCGGAAAAATAGCCTTCGATGGCTACACCTTC.

This clonotype was observed at least ten times. The genes are TRBV20-1 and TRBJ2-3; D unclear. Trimming shortened V by 4 bases and J by 4 bases, and 6 bases separated the two germline ends. CDR3 size: 11 residues. Germline V gene sequence: CDR1 DFQATT, CDR2 SNEGSKA (reference sequence). CDR3 residues: CSATRADTQYF. In DNA, the CDR3 is TGCAGTGCTACTAGGGCAGATACGCAGTATTTT.

This clonotype appeared many times. The genes are TRBV12-3 or TRBV12-4 and TRBJ1-3; TRBD1 is a possible D gene (5 bases). This CDR3 contains 14 residues. V was cut by 6 bases and J by 4 bases, with 13 bases left in between. CDR3 DNA: TGTGCCAGCAGCTCAAGAGGGGCAGGAAACACCATATATTTT. It is translated as CASSSRGAGNTIYF.

The rearrangement joins TRBV6-1 to TRBJ2-7; TRBD1 or TRBD2 may be the D gene (5 bases each). CDR3 length: 14 residues. V was cut by 10 bases and J by 2 bases, with 18 bases left in between. Germline loops: CDR1 MNHNS, CDR2 SASEGT. In DNA form, the CDR3 reads TGTGCCATCTACGGGGCGCAGGGCGCCTACGAGCAGTACTTC. It yields the protein CAIYGAQGAYEQYF.

Many counts were recorded for this clonotype. CDR3 in amino acids: CASSLVGGADYGYTF. DNA for the CDR3: TGTGCCAGCAGTTTAGTCGGGGGCGCGGACTATGGCTACACCTTC. The chain recombines TRBV12-3 or TRBV12-4 with TRBJ1-2; D might be TRBD1 (6 bases). The ends were cut back, 1 base at V and 3 bases at J, with 12 bases in the middle. This CDR3 contains 15 residues.